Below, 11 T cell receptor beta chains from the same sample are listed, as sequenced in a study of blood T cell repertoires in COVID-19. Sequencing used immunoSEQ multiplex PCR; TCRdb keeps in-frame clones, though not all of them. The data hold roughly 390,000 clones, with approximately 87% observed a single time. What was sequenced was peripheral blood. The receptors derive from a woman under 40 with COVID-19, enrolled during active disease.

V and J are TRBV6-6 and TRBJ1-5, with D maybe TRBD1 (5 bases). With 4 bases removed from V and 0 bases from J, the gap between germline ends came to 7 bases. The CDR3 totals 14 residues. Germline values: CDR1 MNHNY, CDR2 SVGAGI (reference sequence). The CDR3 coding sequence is TGTGCCAGCAGTTGGACAATTAGCAATCAGCCCCAGCATTTT. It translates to CASSWTISNQPQHF.

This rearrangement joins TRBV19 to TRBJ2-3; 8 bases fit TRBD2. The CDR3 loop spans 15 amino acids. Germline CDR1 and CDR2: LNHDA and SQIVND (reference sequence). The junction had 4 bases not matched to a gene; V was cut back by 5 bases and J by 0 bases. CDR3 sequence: CASSGSGASTDTQYF. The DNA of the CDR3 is TGTGCCAGTAGTGGTAGCGGGGCTAGCACAGATACGCAGTATTTT.

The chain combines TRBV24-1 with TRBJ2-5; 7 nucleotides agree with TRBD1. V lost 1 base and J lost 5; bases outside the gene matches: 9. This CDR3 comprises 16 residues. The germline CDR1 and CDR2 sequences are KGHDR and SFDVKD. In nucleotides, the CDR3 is TGTGCCACCAGTGATTTTAGTCGTCAGGGGGTCGAGACCCAGTACTTC. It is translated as CATSDFSRQGVETQYF.

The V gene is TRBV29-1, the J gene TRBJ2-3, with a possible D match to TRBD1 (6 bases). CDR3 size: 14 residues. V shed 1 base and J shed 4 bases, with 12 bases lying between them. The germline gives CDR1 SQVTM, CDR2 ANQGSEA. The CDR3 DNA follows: TGCAGCGTTGAAGGCAGGGGTCATGCAGATACGCAGTATTTT. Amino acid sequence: CSVEGRGHADTQYF.

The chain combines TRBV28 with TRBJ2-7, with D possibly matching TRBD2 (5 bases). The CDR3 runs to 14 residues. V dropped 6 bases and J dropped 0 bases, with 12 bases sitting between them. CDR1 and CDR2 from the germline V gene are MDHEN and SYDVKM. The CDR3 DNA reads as TGTGCCAGCAGGAGTAGGGAGAGCTCCTACGAGCAGTACTTC. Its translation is CASRSRESSYEQYF.

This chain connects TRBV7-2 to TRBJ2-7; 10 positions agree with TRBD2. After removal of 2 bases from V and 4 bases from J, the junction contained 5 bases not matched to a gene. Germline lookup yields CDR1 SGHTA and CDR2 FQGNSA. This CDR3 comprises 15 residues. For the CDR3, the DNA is TGTGCCAGCAGCTTAACTAGCGGGACCCAGTACGAGCAGTACTTC. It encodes CASSLTSGTQYEQYF.

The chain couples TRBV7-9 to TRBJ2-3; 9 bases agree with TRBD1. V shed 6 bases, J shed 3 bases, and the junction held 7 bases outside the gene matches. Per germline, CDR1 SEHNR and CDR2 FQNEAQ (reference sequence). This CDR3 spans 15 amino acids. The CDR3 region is CASRRWDRETDTQYF. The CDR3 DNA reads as TGTGCCAGCAGACGCTGGGACAGGGAGACAGATACGCAGTATTTT.

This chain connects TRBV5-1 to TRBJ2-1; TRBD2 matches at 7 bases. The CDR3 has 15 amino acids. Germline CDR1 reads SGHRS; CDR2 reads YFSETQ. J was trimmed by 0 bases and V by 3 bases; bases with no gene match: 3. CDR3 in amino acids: CASSSQRGSYNEQFF. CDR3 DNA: TGCGCCAGCAGCTCGCAGCGGGGCTCCTACAATGAGCAGTTCTTC. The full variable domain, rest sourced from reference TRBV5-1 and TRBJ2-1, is KAGVTQTPRYLIKTRGQQVTLSCSPISGHRSVSWYQQTPGQGLQFLFEYFSETQRNKGNFPGRFSGRQFSNSRSEMNVSTLELGDSALYLCASSSQRGSYNEQFFGPGTRLTVL.

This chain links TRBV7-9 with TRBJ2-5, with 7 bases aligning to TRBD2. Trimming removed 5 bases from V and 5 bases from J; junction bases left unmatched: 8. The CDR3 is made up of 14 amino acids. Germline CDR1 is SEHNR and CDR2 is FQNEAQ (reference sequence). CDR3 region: CASSGGSGRETQYF. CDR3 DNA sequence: TGTGCCAGCAGCGGGGGTAGCGGGCGGGAGACCCAGTACTTC.

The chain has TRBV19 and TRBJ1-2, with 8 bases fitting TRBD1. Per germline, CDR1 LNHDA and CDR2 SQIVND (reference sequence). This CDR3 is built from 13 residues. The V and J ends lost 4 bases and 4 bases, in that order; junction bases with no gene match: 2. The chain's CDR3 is CASSRDRIYGYTF. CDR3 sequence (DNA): TGTGCCAGTAGTAGGGACAGGATCTATGGCTACACCTTC. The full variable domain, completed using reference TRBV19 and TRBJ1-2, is DGGITQSPKYLFRKEGQNVTLSCEQNLNHDAMYWYRQDPGQGLRLIYYSQIVNDFQKGDIAEGYSVSREKKESFPLTVTSAQKNPTAFYLCASSRDRIYGYTFGSGTRLTVV.

The CDR3 sequence is CASSYGTSGRSYEQYF. CDR3 nucleotides: TGTGCCAGCAGTTACGGGACTAGCGGGAGGTCCTACGAGCAGTACTTC. J is TRBJ2-7 and V is TRBV6-2 or TRBV6-3; 15 nucleotides match TRBD2. Germline lookup yields CDR1 MNHEY and CDR2 SVGEGT. Trimming cost V 2 bases and J 1 base; bases outside gene matches: 0. This CDR3 comprises 16 residues.